The 23 T cell receptor beta chains given below trace back to one sample, sequenced in a study of cytomegalovirus exposure and HLA in healthy donors. Sequencing used immunoSEQ multiplex PCR; TCRdb keeps in-frame clones, though not all of them. The data contain 100,000 to 150,000 clones, about 85% of them singletons. The sample was PBMCs. The receptor set was obtained from a woman in her thirties in good health and CMV-seronegative.

This clone was recorded once. The J gene is TRBJ2-3, the V gene TRBV11-2, with D maybe TRBD1 (6 bases). The V end was cut by 6 bases, the J end by 4 bases, with 17 bases between. CDR1 and CDR2 (germline): SGHAT, FQNNGV. This CDR3 has 15 residues. The CDR3 DNA reads TGTGCCAGCAGGACCGGGACATTGTCAGCAGATACGCAGTATTTT. It is translated as CASRTGTLSADTQYF.

The chain joins TRBV4-1 to TRBJ2-1; 9 bases match TRBD1. With V trimmed by 4 bases and J by 7 bases, 8 bases remained unmatched. The CDR3 sequence is 15 residues long. Germline V gives CDR1 MGHRA, CDR2 YSYEKL. The CDR3 is CASSPDRGRGNEQFF. The CDR3 bases are TGCGCCAGCAGCCCGGACAGGGGTCGTGGGAATGAGCAGTTCTTC.

The V and J genes are TRBV11-3 and TRBJ1-1, with 12 bases that match TRBD1. The junction had 8 bases not matched to a gene; V was cut back by 3 bases and J by 12 bases. The CDR3 loop spans 14 amino acids. The germline CDR1 and CDR2 sequences are SGHNT and YENEEA. DNA of the CDR3: TGTGCCAGCAGCTTCACCGGGACAGGGGGCCTAACTTTCTTT. Amino acid sequence: CASSFTGTGGLTFF.

The chain recombines TRBV19 with TRBJ2-2; D is unclear. Between the trimmed V and J ends, which lost 2 bases and 0 bases, there was a span of 7 bases. Germline values: CDR1 LNHDA, CDR2 SQIVND (reference sequence). There are 15 residues in the CDR3. The CDR3: CASSISPTNTGELFF. CDR3 nucleotide sequence: TGTGCCAGTAGTATAAGCCCGACGAACACCGGGGAGCTGTTTTTT. The variable domain in full, completed from reference TRBV19 and TRBJ2-2, reads DGGITQSPKYLFRKEGQNVTLSCEQNLNHDAMYWYRQDPGQGLRLIYYSQIVNDFQKGDIAEGYSVSREKKESFPLTVTSAQKNPTAFYLCASSISPTNTGELFFGEGSRLTVL.

This clone was counted only a few times. The gene calls are TRBV5-4 and TRBJ2-3; D perhaps matches TRBD1 (6 bases). The CDR3 loop spans 15 amino acids. Between the trimmed V and J ends, which lost 9 bases and 0 bases, there was a span of 17 bases. The germline CDR1 and CDR2 sequences are SGHNT and YYREEE (reference sequence). The CDR3 region is CANSRDITSTDTQYF. In DNA, the CDR3 is TGTGCCAACTCTCGGGACATCACTAGCACAGATACGCAGTATTTT.

This chain connects TRBV7-9 to TRBJ1-2; D remains ambiguous. The CDR3 extends over 14 amino acids. V was shortened by 3 bases and J by 5 bases, with 13 bases between the two germline ends. The germline V gene encodes CDR1 SEHNR and CDR2 FQNEAQ (reference sequence). The CDR3 nucleotides are TGTGCCAGCAGCTTCCTGAAGGTAGCTTATGGCTACACCTTC. This translates into CASSFLKVAYGYTF.

This chain's CDR3 is CASSLGLGAEAFF. The DNA of the CDR3 is TGTGCCAGCAGCTTAGGGTTGGGCGCTGAAGCTTTCTTT. The chain employs TRBV7-3 and TRBJ1-1; no definite D call. This CDR3 is built from 13 residues. V lost 2 bases to trimming and J lost 6 bases, with 10 bases between them. Germline V CDR1 and CDR2: SGHTA, FQGTGA.

The CDR3 is CASSQDHEFYNEQFF. The CDR3 nucleotides read TGCGCCAGCAGCCAAGATCACGAGTTCTACAATGAGCAGTTCTTC. The V and J genes are TRBV4-3 and TRBJ2-1; D not certain. CDR1 is LGHNA and CDR2 is YSLEER in the germline V gene. V lost 0 bases to trimming and J lost 3 bases, with 9 bases between them. The CDR3 is 15 residues long.

This chain joins TRBV7-9 and TRBJ1-1; D may be TRBD1 (5 bases). V lost 3 bases to trimming and J lost 0 bases, with 8 bases between them. Germline loops: CDR1 SEHNR, CDR2 FQNEAQ (reference sequence). CDR3 length: 14 amino acids. The CDR3 sequence: CASSLGPVNTEAFF. The CDR3 DNA reads as TGTGCCAGCAGCTTGGGGCCGGTGAACACTGAAGCTTTCTTT.

The chain is built from TRBV11-3 and TRBJ1-1; D remains ambiguous. The CDR3 sequence is 13 residues long. Looked up from germline, CDR1 is SGHNT and CDR2 is YENEEA. The germline V and J ends were trimmed by 3 bases and 3 bases, with 8 bases remaining between them. DNA of the CDR3: TGTGCCAGCAGCTTTACTTACGACACTGAAGCTTTCTTT. It yields the protein CASSFTYDTEAFF.

The gene calls are TRBV6-5 and TRBJ2-1; perhaps TRBD2 as D (6 bases). CDR1 and CDR2 (germline): MNHEY, SVGAGI. V was cut by 6 bases and J by 8 bases, with 17 bases left in between. The CDR3 is 14 residues long. This chain's CDR3 is CASSRDFRWDEQFF. The CDR3 DNA reads TGTGCCAGCAGCCGGGACTTTCGGTGGGATGAGCAGTTCTTC.

The sample holds one count of this clone. CDR3 sequence (DNA): TGTGCCAGCTCACCAGGGCCCGGTGGGGGCTCACCCCTCCACTTT. It encodes CASSPGPGGGSPLHF. The V gene is TRBV18, the J gene TRBJ1-6, with D perhaps TRBD1 (6 bases). The V gene lost 2 bases and the J gene lost 10 bases, with 15 bases spanning the gap. This CDR3 comprises 15 residues. The V gene's germline CDR1 is KGHSH and CDR2 LQKENI.

The chain is built from TRBV19 and TRBJ1-1; D might be TRBD1 (6 bases). V shed 5 bases and J shed 11 bases, with 15 bases lying between them. The germline V gene encodes CDR1 LNHDA and CDR2 SQIVND (reference sequence). CDR3 size: 12 residues. For the CDR3, the DNA is TGTGCCAGTAGTTTATCAGGGGTTTCCGCTTTCTTT. This translates into CASSLSGVSAFF. Full variable domain (rest looked up from reference TRBV19 and TRBJ1-1): DGGITQSPKYLFRKEGQNVTLSCEQNLNHDAMYWYRQDPGQGLRLIYYSQIVNDFQKGDIAEGYSVSREKKESFPLTVTSAQKNPTAFYLCASSLSGVSAFFGQGTRLTVV.

The V gene is TRBV7-7, the J gene TRBJ2-5; D uncertain. Trimming stripped 5 bases from V and 5 bases from J, with 12 bases between. There are 13 residues in the CDR3. CDR1 and CDR2 (germline): SSHAT, FNYEAQ (reference sequence). CDR3 loop: CASSLGIAETQYF. The DNA for the CDR3 is TGTGCCAGCAGCCTAGGGATAGCTGAGACCCAGTACTTC.

The chain has TRBV5-4 and TRBJ2-1, with 7 nucleotides matching TRBD2. V gave up 6 bases and J gave up 5 bases; unmatched junction bases: 11. CDR3 length: 15 amino acids. Per the germline V gene, CDR1 is SGHNT and CDR2 is YYREEE (reference sequence). CDR3: CASTFEGLADNEQFF. CDR3 nucleotide sequence: TGTGCCAGCACCTTCGAGGGGCTAGCGGACAATGAGCAGTTCTTC.

The chain carries TRBV10-3 and TRBJ2-7; no clear D gene. The germline V gene has CDR1 ENHRY and CDR2 SYGVKD. The CDR3 totals 12 residues. Trimming took 0 bases from V and 6 from J, leaving 6 bases between them. This CDR3 is CAISESTLEQYF. The CDR3 region has the DNA TGTGCCATCAGTGAGTCGACTCTCGAGCAGTACTTC.

In this sample, this clone turned up a few times. The rearrangement uses TRBV5-4 and TRBJ2-3; weak D call: TRBD1 (5 bases). V shed 4 bases and J shed 1 base, with 10 bases lying between them. The CDR3 has 14 amino acids. Germline-derived CDR1 and CDR2 are SGHNT and YYREEE (reference sequence). CDR3 DNA: TGTGCCAGCAGCACCAGGACACGCACAGATACGCAGTATTTT. As protein: CASSTRTRTDTQYF.

In nucleotides, the CDR3 is TGCGCCAGCAGCACCCTGGGGCCTAGCGGGGGTTACACCGGGGAGCTGTTTTTT. Translation: CASSTLGPSGGYTGELFF. The chain combines TRBV5-1 with TRBJ2-2, with 10 bases fitting TRBD2. The trim removed 4 bases at V and 3 bases at J, leaving 12 bases unmatched. In germline, CDR1 is SGHRS, CDR2 YFSETQ. This CDR3 spans 18 amino acids.

The V and J genes are TRBV5-1 and TRBJ2-7; 8 bases fit TRBD1. V gave up 4 bases and J gave up 5 bases; unmatched junction bases: 5. Germline assignment: CDR1 SGHRS and CDR2 YFSETQ. The CDR3 is 13 residues long. Here the CDR3 reads CASSPDRVNEQYF. The CDR3, as DNA: TGCGCCAGCAGCCCGGACAGGGTAAACGAGCAGTACTTC.

This clone was counted a single time. V and J are TRBV19 and TRBJ2-1; 9 bases map to TRBD1. V was clipped by 6 bases and J by 7 bases; unmatched bases: 13. The germline V gene has CDR1 LNHDA and CDR2 SQIVND (reference sequence). The CDR3 covers 16 residues. The CDR3 spells CASSVSTGGVRNEQFF. DNA for the CDR3: TGTGCCAGTAGCGTTTCCACAGGGGGCGTTAGGAATGAGCAGTTCTTC.

The J gene is TRBJ2-3, the V gene TRBV19; a possible D gene is TRBD1 (6 bases). CDR3 length: 15 residues. V shed 1 base and J shed 0 bases, with 8 bases lying between them. Germline V lookup: CDR1 LNHDA, CDR2 SQIVND (reference sequence). In DNA, the CDR3 is TGTGCCAGTAGTATAGTTAGGGGGAGCACAGATACGCAGTATTTT. Its protein is CASSIVRGSTDTQYF. The complete variable domain, with remaining parts taken from reference TRBV19 and TRBJ2-3, reads DGGITQSPKYLFRKEGQNVTLSCEQNLNHDAMYWYRQDPGQGLRLIYYSQIVNDFQKGDIAEGYSVSREKKESFPLTVTSAQKNPTAFYLCASSIVRGSTDTQYFGPGTRLTVL.

The count of this clone is one. This sequence joins TRBV27 and TRBJ1-3, with D possibly being TRBD1 (6 bases). CDR3 length equals 17 residues. CDR1 MNHEY and CDR2 SMNVEV come from the germline V gene (reference sequence). V gave up 0 bases and J gave up 1 base, with 13 bases separating them. The CDR3, as DNA: TGTGCCAGCAGTTTATCGGGCGGGGGGGCATCTGGAAACACCATATATTTT. This codes for CASSLSGGGASGNTIYF.

The chain employs TRBV2 and TRBJ2-4, with TRBD2 matching over 14 bases. The ends lost 7 bases at V and 8 bases at J; junction bases unmatched: 10. CDR1 is SNHLY and CDR2 is FYNNEI in the germline V gene. The CDR3 is 16 residues long. CDR3 DNA: TGTGCCAGCACCCGGACTAGCGGGGGGCGGAGTGACATTCAGTACTTC. It is translated as CASTRTSGGRSDIQYF. Drawing the rest from reference TRBV2 and TRBJ2-4, the complete variable domain is EPEVTQTPSHQVTQMGQEVILRCVPISNHLYFYWYRQILGQKVEFLVSFYNNEISEKSEIFDDQFSVERPDGSNFTLKIRSTKLEDSAMYFCASTRTSGGRSDIQYFGAGTRLSVL.